This entry concerns a single TCR beta chain. Its antigen is still unknown. Germline V gene sequence: CDR1 SGHAT, CDR2 FQNNGV. There are 15 residues in the CDR3. Trimming stripped 3 bases from V and 5 bases from J, with 16 bases between. Sequencing was performed with immunoSEQ multiplex PCR; in TCRdb, only in-frame clones are kept and a portion is missing. The profile covers around 2.3 million clones, with approximately 94% appearing a single time and 0.1% to 0.15% taken by the ten largest. The sample originates from a study of shared clonotypes between healthy human individuals. Study-level findings and limits: Shared across a few donors were around 4.7% of the naive CD4 clonotypes.

The receptor comes from a man aged 18 to 35 in good health. The J gene is TRBJ1-2, the V gene TRBV11-2; TRBD1 is a possible D gene (5 bases). Sequencing used naive CD4+ T cells sorted from blood. Subset meaning: CD45RA+ positively selected. The CDR3 coding sequence is TGTGCCAGCAGCTTTTCAGGGAGTCCTTCATATGGCTACACCTTC. This sequence encodes CASSFSGSPSYGYTF.